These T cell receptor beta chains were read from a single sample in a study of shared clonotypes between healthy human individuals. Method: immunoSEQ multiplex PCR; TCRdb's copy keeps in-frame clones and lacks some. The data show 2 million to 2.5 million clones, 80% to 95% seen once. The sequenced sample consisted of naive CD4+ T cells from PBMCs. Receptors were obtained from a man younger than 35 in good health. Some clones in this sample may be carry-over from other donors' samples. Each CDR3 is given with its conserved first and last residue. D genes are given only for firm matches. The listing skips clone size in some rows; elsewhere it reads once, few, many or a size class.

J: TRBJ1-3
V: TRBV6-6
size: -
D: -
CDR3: CASSPPQATSGNTIYF
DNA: TGTGCCAGCAGTCCGCCACAGGCCACCTCTGGAAACACCATATATTTT

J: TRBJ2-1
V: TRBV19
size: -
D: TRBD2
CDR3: CASAGQARLAGRAEQFF
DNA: TGTGCCAGTGCGGGACAGGCGAGACTAGCGGGACGAGCAGAGCAGTTCTTC

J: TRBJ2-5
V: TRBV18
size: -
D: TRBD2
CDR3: CASSPGLVPETQYF
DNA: TGTGCCAGCTCACCAGGACTAGTTCCAGAGACCCAGTACTTC

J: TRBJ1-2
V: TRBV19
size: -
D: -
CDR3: CASSTGSYYGYTF
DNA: TGTGCCAGTAGCACCGGGTCGTACTATGGCTACACCTTC

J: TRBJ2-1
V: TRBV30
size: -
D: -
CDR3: CAWNPTLTGGEQFF
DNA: TGTGCCTGGAACCCGACATTGACAGGCGGGGAGCAGTTCTTC

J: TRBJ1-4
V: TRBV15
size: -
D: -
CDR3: CATSRRVSPALF
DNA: TGTGCCACCAGCAGGAGGGTGAGCCCAGCCCTTTTT

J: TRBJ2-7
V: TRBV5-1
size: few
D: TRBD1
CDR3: CASSLTGGGEQYF
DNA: TGCGCCAGCAGCTTGACAGGGGGAGGCGAGCAGTACTTC

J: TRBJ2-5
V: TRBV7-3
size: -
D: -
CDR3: CASSLNGGVTQETQYF
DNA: TGTGCCAGCAGCTTAAACGGAGGGGTCACACAAGAGACCCAGTACTTC

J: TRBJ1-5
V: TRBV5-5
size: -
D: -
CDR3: CASSPVGDYSNQPQHF
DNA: TGTGCCAGCAGCCCCGTGGGGGACTATAGCAATCAGCCCCAGCATTTT

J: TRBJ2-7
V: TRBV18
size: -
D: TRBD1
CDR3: CASSLGTGGGNEQYF
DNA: TGTGCCAGCTCACTCGGGACAGGGGGGGGCAACGAGCAGTACTTC

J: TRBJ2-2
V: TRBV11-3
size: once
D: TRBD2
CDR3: CASSSLAGRTGELFF
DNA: TGTGCCAGCAGCTCACTAGCGGGACGCACCGGGGAGCTGTTTTTT

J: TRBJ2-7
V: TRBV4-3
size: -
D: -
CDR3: CASSQTLTRYEQYF
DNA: TGCGCCAGCAGCCAAACATTGACCAGATACGAGCAGTACTTC

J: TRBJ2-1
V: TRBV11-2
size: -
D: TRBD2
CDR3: CASSVFLAGDYNEQFF
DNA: TGTGCCAGCAGCGTTTTTCTAGCGGGAGACTACAATGAGCAGTTCTTC

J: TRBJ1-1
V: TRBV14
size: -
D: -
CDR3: CASSQVVNTEAFF
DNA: TGTGCCAGCAGCCAAGTCGTAAACACTGAAGCTTTCTTT

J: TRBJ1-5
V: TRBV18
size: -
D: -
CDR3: CASSQQLGQPQHF
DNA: TGTGCCAGCTCACAACAACTGGGCCAGCCCCAGCATTTT

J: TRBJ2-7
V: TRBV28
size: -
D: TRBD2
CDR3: CASSLVAGGRLTYEQYF
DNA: TGTGCCAGCAGTTTAGTAGCGGGAGGGAGGTTAACCTACGAGCAGTACTTC

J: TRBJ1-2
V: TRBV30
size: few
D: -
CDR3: CAWSRLSGPGYTF
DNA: TGTGCCTGGAGTCGTCTTTCGGGACCTGGCTACACCTTC

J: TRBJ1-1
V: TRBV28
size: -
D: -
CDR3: CASSSPSWTEAFF
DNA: TGTGCCAGCAGTTCACCCTCTTGGACTGAAGCTTTCTTT

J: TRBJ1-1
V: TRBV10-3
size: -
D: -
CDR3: CAISEGRVNTEAFF
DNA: TGTGCCATCAGTGAGGGCAGGGTGAACACTGAAGCTTTCTTT

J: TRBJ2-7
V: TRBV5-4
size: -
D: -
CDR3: CASSSDYEQYF
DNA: TGTGCCAGCAGCTCCGACTACGAGCAGTACTTC

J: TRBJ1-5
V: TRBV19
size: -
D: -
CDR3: CASSTGTKNAPQHF
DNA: TGTGCCAGTAGTACCGGGACAAAAAATGCGCCCCAGCATTTT

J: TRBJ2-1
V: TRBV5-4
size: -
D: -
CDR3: CASSLAGRGSYNEQFF
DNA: TGTGCCAGCAGCTTGGCGGGGCGAGGCTCCTACAATGAGCAGTTCTTC

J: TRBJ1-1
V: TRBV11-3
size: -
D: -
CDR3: CASSPQGSTEAFF
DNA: TGTGCCAGCAGCCCTCAGGGTAGCACTGAAGCTTTCTTT

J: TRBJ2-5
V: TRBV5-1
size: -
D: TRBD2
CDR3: CASSWGLAGGAETQYF
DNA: TGCGCCAGCAGCTGGGGACTAGCGGGAGGCGCAGAGACCCAGTACTTC

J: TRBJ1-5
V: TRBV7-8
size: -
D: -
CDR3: CASSPRPGYSNQPQHF
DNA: TGTGCCAGCAGCCCCCGCCCAGGGTATAGCAATCAGCCCCAGCATTTT

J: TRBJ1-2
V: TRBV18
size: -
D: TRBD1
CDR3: CASSSGGQSYNHTF
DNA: TGTGCCAGCTCTTCCGGGGGACAGAGTTATAATCACACCTTC

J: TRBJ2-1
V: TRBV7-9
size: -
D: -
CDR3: CASSLVGDSNEQFF
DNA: TGTGCCAGCAGCTTAGTGGGGGATAGCAATGAGCAGTTCTTC